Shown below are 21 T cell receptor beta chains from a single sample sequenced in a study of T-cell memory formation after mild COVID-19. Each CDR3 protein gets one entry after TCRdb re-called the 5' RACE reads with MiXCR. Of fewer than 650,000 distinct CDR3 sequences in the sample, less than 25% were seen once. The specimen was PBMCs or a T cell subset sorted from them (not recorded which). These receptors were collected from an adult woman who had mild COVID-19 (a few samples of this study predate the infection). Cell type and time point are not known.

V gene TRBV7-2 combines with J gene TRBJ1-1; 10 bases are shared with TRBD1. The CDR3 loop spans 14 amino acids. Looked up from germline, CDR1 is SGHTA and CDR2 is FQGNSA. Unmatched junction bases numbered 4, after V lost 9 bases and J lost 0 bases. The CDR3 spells CASTDRGLNTEAFF. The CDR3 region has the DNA TGTGCCAGTACGGACAGGGGGTTGAACACTGAAGCTTTCTTT. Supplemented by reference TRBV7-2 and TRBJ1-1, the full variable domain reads GAGVSQSPSNKVTEKGKDVELRCDPISGHTALYWYRQSLGQGLEFLIYFQGNSAPDKSGLPSDRFSAERTGGSVSTLTIQRTQQEDSAVYLCASTDRGLNTEAFFGQGTRLTVV.

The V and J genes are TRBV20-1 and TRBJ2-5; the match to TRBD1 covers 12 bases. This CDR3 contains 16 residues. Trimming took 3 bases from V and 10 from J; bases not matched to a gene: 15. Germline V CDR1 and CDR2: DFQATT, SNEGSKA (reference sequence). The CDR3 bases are TGCAGTGCTAGGGCTCCAAGACTGGGACAGGGGGCTGTCCAGTACTTC. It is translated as CSARAPRLGQGAVQYF.

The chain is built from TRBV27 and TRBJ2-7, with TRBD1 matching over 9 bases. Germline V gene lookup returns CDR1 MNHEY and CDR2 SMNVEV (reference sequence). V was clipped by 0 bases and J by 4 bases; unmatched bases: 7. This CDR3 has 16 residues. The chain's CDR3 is CASSLSGGTGRYEQYF. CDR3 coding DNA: TGTGCCAGCAGTTTATCGGGAGGGACAGGGAGGTACGAGCAGTACTTC.

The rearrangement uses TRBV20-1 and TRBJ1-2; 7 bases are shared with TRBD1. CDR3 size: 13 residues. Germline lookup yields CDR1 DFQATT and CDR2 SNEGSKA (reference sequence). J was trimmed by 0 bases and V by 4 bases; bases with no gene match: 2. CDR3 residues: CSAIDRANYGYTF. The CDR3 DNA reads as TGCAGTGCTATCGACAGGGCTAACTATGGCTACACCTTC.

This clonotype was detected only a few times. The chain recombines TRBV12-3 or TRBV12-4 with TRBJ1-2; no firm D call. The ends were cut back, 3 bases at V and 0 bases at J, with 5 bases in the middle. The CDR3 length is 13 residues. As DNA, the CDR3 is TGTGCCAGCAGTTTGATTACTAACTATGGCTACACCTTC. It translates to CASSLITNYGYTF.

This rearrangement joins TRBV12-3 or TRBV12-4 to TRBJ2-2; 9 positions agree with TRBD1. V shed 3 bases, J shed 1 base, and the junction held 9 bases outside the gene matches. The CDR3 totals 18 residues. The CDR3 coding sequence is TGTGCCAGCAGTTTCCGGACAGGGGCGAATAAGAACACCGGGGAGCTGTTTTTT. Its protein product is CASSFRTGANKNTGELFF.

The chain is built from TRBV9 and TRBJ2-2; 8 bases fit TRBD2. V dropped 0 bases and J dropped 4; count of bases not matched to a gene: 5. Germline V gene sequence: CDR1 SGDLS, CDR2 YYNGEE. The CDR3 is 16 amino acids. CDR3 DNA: TGTGCCAGCAGCGTAGCCCGGGAGGGCCGCACCGGGGAGCTGTTTTTT. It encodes CASSVAREGRTGELFF.

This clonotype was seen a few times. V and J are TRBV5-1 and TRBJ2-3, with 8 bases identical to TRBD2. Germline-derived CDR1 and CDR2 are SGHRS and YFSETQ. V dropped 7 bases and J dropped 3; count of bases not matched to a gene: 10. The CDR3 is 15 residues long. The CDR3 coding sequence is TGCGCCAGCCTGCCGGGACTAGGGTTTACAGATACGCAGTATTTT. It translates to CASLPGLGFTDTQYF.

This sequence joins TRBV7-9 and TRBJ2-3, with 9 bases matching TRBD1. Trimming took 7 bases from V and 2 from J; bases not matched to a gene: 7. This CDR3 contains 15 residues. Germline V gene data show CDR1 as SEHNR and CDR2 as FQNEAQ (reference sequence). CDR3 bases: TGTGCCAGCACCCGGGGACAGGGACACACAGATACGCAGTATTTT. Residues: CASTRGQGHTDTQYF.

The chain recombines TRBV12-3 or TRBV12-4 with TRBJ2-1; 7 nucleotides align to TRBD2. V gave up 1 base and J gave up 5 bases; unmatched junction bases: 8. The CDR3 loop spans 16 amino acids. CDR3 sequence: CASSLVSGWGDNEQFF. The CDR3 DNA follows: TGTGCCAGCAGTTTAGTTAGCGGGTGGGGGGACAATGAGCAGTTCTTC.

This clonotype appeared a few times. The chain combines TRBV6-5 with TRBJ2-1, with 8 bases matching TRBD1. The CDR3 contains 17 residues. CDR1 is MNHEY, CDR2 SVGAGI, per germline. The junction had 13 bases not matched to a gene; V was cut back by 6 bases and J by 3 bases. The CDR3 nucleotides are TGTGCCAGCAGGATACGACCCGCCGGGACAGGCTACAATGAGCAGTTCTTC. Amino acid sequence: CASRIRPAGTGYNEQFF.

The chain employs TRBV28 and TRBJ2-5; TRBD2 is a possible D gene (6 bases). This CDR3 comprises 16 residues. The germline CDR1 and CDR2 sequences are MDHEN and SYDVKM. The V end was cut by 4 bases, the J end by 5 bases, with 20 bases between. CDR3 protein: CASSSSGTSLGETQYF. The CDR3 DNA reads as TGTGCCAGCAGTTCCTCTGGGACTTCTTTGGGGGAGACCCAGTACTTC.

CDR3 sequence: CASSQIQGDGYTF. The DNA for the CDR3 is TGCGCCAGCAGCCAAATCCAGGGAGATGGCTACACCTTC. This chain joins TRBV5-1 and TRBJ1-2; D might be TRBD1 (5 bases). V lost 4 bases, J lost 6 bases, and 13 bases lay in between. CDR3 length: 13 residues. Germline V gene sequence: CDR1 SGHRS, CDR2 YFSETQ. Variable domain in full (rest from reference TRBV5-1 and TRBJ1-2): KAGVTQTPRYLIKTRGQQVTLSCSPISGHRSVSWYQQTPGQGLQFLFEYFSETQRNKGNFPGRFSGRQFSNSRSEMNVSTLELGDSALYLCASSQIQGDGYTFGSGTRLTVV.

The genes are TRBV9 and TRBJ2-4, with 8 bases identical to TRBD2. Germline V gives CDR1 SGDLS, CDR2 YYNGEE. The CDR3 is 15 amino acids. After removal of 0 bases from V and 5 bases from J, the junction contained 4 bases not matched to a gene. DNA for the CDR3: TGTGCCAGCAGCGTAGAGCCTAGCGGGCAAAACATTCAGTACTTC. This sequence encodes CASSVEPSGQNIQYF.

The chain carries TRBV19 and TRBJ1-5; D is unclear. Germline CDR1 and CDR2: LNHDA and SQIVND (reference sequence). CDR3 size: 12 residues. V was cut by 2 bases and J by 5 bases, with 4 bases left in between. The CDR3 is CASSINYQPQHF. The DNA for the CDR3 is TGTGCCAGTAGTATAAACTATCAGCCCCAGCATTTT.

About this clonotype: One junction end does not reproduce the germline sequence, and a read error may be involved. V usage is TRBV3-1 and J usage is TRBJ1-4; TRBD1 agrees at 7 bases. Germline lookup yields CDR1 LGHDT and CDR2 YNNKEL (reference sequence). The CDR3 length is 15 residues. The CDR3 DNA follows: TGTGCCAGCAGCCCCACGGGACAGCGTAATGAAAAACTGTTTTTC. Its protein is CASSPTGQRNEKLFF. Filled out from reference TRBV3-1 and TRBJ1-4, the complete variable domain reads DTAVSQTPKYLVTQMGNDKSIKCEQNLGHDTMYWYKQDSKKFLKIMFSYNNKELIINETVPNRFSPKSPDKAHLNLHINSLELGDSAVYFCASSPTGQRNEKLFFGSGTQLSVL.

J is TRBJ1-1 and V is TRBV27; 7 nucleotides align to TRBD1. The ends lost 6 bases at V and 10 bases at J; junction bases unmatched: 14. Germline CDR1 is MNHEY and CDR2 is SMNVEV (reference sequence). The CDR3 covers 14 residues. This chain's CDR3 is CASRRATGVPSAFF. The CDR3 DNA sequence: TGTGCCAGCAGGAGAGCTACAGGGGTCCCGTCAGCTTTCTTT.

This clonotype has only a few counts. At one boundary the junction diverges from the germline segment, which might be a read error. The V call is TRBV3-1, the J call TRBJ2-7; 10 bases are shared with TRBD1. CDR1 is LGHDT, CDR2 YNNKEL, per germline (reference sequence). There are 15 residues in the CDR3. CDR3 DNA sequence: TGTGCCAGCAGCAAAGACAGGGGGCTCTCCTACGAGCAGTACTTC. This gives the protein CASSKDRGLSYEQYF.

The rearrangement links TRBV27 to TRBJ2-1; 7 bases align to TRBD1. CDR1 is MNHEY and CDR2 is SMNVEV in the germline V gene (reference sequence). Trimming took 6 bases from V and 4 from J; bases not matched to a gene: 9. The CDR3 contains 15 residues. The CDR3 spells CASSDTGTVYNEQFF. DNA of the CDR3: TGTGCCAGCAGCGATACCGGGACAGTATACAATGAGCAGTTCTTC.

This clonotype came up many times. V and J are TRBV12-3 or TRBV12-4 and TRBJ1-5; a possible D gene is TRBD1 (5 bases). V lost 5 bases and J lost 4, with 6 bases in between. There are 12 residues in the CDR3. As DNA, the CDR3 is TGTGCCAGCAGTGGGGCTAATCAGCCCCAGCATTTT. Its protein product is CASSGANQPQHF.

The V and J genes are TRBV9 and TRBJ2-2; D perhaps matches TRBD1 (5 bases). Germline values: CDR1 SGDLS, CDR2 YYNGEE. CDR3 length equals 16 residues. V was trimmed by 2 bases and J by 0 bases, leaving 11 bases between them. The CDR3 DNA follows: TGTGCCAGCAGCGTGTTACAGGCGACGAACACCGGGGAGCTGTTTTTT. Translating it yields CASSVLQATNTGELFF.